The next 22 T cell receptor beta chains were all read from a single sample in a study of blood T cell repertoires in COVID-19. Assay used: immunoSEQ multiplex PCR; TCRdb lists only in-frame clones, some missing. The table records approximately 200,000 clones, around 80% of them present only once. The sample was PBMCs or T cells enriched from blood (not recorded which). The origin of the receptors is a man in his 60s who had recovered from COVID-19.

In its sample, this clone was seen once. The chain carries TRBV7-9 and TRBJ1-2; 12 bases are a match to TRBD1. Germline lookup yields CDR1 SEHNR and CDR2 FQNEAQ (reference sequence). The V and J ends lost 5 bases and 7 bases, in that order; junction bases with no gene match: 5. CDR3 length: 14 residues. CDR3 in DNA: TGTGCCAGCAGCCCTGGGACAGGGGGCTTTGGCTACACCTTC. Translating gives CASSPGTGGFGYTF.

This chain joins TRBV25-1 and TRBJ2-1, with TRBD2 matching 7 bases. The CDR3 spans 17 residues. V shed 0 bases, J shed 8 bases, and the junction held 13 bases outside the gene matches. Germline CDR1 reads MGHDK; CDR2 reads SYGVNS. The CDR3 loop is CASSEYFGGGVVHEQFF. The CDR3 nucleotides read TGTGCCAGCAGTGAATATTTCGGGGGAGGGGTGGTCCATGAGCAGTTCTTC.

The chain's CDR3 is CASSPTGVWNYGYTF. The CDR3 nucleotides read TGTGCCAGCAGTCCTACAGGGGTCTGGAACTATGGCTACACCTTC. The V call is TRBV27, the J call TRBJ1-2; 7 nucleotides align to TRBD1. Germline V gene sequence: CDR1 MNHEY, CDR2 SMNVEV (reference sequence). The V and J ends lost 5 bases and 2 bases, in that order; junction bases with no gene match: 8. The CDR3 is made up of 15 amino acids.

The V and J genes are TRBV4-3 and TRBJ2-3; no reliable D call. The germline V gene has CDR1 LGHNA and CDR2 YSLEER. Trimming cost V 4 bases and J 6 bases, with 11 bases left between them. The CDR3 spans 13 residues. The CDR3 here is CASSRGTSDTQYF. The CDR3, as DNA: TGCGCCAGCAGCCGAGGTACGTCCGATACGCAGTATTTT.

This CDR3 reads CASNRAGKYTF. CDR3 in DNA: TGTGCCAGCAACCGAGCGGGAAAGTACACCTTC. The V gene is TRBV3-1 (or the pseudogene TRBV3-2), the J gene TRBJ1-2; no definite D call. V was trimmed by 7 bases and J by 11 bases, leaving 14 bases between them. The CDR3 contains 11 residues. CDR1 and CDR2 (germline): LGHDT, YNNKEL (reference sequence).

The sample holds one count of this clone. This chain links TRBV7-6 with TRBJ1-4; the match to TRBD1 covers 7 bases. The CDR3 sequence is 14 residues long. Trimming removed 5 bases from V and 5 bases from J; junction bases left unmatched: 5. The V gene's germline CDR1 is SGHVS and CDR2 FNYEAQ. In DNA form, the CDR3 reads TGTGCCAGCAGCGGGCGCAGGGGGAATGAAAAACTGTTTTTT. This encodes CASSGRRGNEKLFF.

CDR3 nucleotides: TGTGCCTGGAGTCGGACGGACTCTAACTATGGCTACACCTTC. Its protein product is CAWSRTDSNYGYTF. The V and J genes are TRBV30 and TRBJ1-2; the D is unclear. V lost 2 bases, J lost 0 bases, and 10 bases lay in between. CDR1 GTSNPN and CDR2 SVGIG come from the germline V gene (reference sequence). The CDR3 is 14 amino acids.

The chain has TRBV29-1 and TRBJ2-1; TRBD2 matches 10 bases. Germline V gene sequence: CDR1 SQVTM, CDR2 ANQGSEA. This CDR3 region has 14 residues. Germline trimming cut 4 bases from V and 4 bases from J; bases unmatched to any gene: 4. In DNA form, the CDR3 reads TGCAGCGTTGTACTAGCGGGGTTTTACAATGAGCAGTTCTTC. It is translated as CSVVLAGFYNEQFF.

A few counts support this clone. The rearrangement links TRBV2 to TRBJ1-2; 8 nucleotides align to TRBD1. V was pared by 8 bases and J by 4 bases, with 3 bases of the junction left unmatched. Germline V gives CDR1 SNHLY, CDR2 FYNNEI. The CDR3 spans 12 residues. This CDR3 is CASDGQGYGYTF. CDR3 bases: TGTGCCAGCGATGGACAGGGCTATGGCTACACCTTC.

This chain uses TRBV29-1 with TRBJ2-5; 7 nucleotides line up with TRBD2. The CDR3 has 13 amino acids. CDR1 and CDR2 (germline): SQVTM, ANQGSEA. V dropped 0 bases and J dropped 5; count of bases not matched to a gene: 3. CDR3 in amino acids: CSVEESSGETQYF. The CDR3 DNA sequence: TGCAGCGTTGAAGAAAGTAGCGGGGAGACCCAGTACTTC.

The rearrangement uses TRBV29-1 and TRBJ1-1; 10 nucleotides line up with TRBD1. The ends lost 7 bases at V and 4 bases at J; junction bases unmatched: 6. CDR3 size: 13 residues. Germline values: CDR1 SQVTM, CDR2 ANQGSEA. CDR3: CSAATGGGTEAFF. In DNA form, the CDR3 reads TGCAGCGCCGCGACAGGGGGCGGCACTGAAGCTTTCTTT.

The rearrangement uses TRBV19 and TRBJ1-2; 8 nucleotides agree with TRBD1. J gave up 4 bases and V 4 bases, and 8 bases lay outside the gene matches. The CDR3 sequence is 15 residues long. Germline CDR1 is LNHDA and CDR2 is SQIVND (reference sequence). As DNA, the CDR3 is TGTGCCAGTAGTACCATCCAGGGGGCGGGCTATGGCTACACCTTC. Its translation is CASSTIQGAGYGYTF. The full variable domain, completed using reference TRBV19 and TRBJ1-2, is DGGITQSPKYLFRKEGQNVTLSCEQNLNHDAMYWYRQDPGQGLRLIYYSQIVNDFQKGDIAEGYSVSREKKESFPLTVTSAQKNPTAFYLCASSTIQGAGYGYTFGSGTRLTVV.

The chain employs TRBV7-2 and TRBJ1-3, with D perhaps matching TRBD1 (6 bases). Trimming removed 5 bases from V and 4 bases from J, with 15 bases in between. The CDR3 extends over 15 amino acids. CDR1 SGHTA and CDR2 FQGNSA come from the germline V gene. In DNA form, the CDR3 reads TGTGCCAGCAGCCAAATGGGGGCTTTCGGAAACACCATATATTTT. Amino acid sequence: CASSQMGAFGNTIYF.

The gene calls are TRBV3-1 (or the pseudogene TRBV3-2) and TRBJ1-3; no clear D gene. Germline V gene sequence: CDR1 LGHDT, CDR2 YNNKEL (reference sequence). The CDR3 loop spans 14 amino acids. V shed 4 bases and J shed 3 bases, with 10 bases lying between them. In DNA form, the CDR3 reads TGTGCCAGCAGCCGCGGTGGATTTGGAAACACCATATATTTT. Its translation: CASSRGGFGNTIYF.

The J gene is TRBJ1-1, the V gene TRBV5-1, with 7 bases identical to TRBD1. The germline V gene encodes CDR1 SGHRS and CDR2 YFSETQ. J was trimmed by 2 bases and V by 7 bases; bases with no gene match: 8. This CDR3 is 14 amino acids long. The CDR3 sequence: CASGSGTANTEAFF. CDR3 sequence (DNA): TGCGCCAGCGGATCCGGGACAGCTAACACTGAAGCTTTCTTT.

The chain joins TRBV2 to TRBJ1-5; 7 nucleotides line up with TRBD1. This CDR3 is built from 15 residues. The V gene end was trimmed by 5 bases and the J gene end by 4 bases; junction bases not matched to a gene: 8. Germline V lookup: CDR1 SNHLY, CDR2 FYNNEI. The CDR3 DNA reads TGTGCCAGCAGTCCGGGACAGTTGATAAATCAGCCCCAGCATTTT. This sequence encodes CASSPGQLINQPQHF. Filled out from reference TRBV2 and TRBJ1-5, the complete variable domain reads EPEVTQTPSHQVTQMGQEVILRCVPISNHLYFYWYRQILGQKVEFLVSFYNNEISEKSEIFDDQFSVERPDGSNFTLKIRSTKLEDSAMYFCASSPGQLINQPQHFGDGTRLSIL.

The rearrangement joins TRBV29-1 to TRBJ2-3, with a weak D call TRBD2 (5 bases). The germline V gene has CDR1 SQVTM and CDR2 ANQGSEA. With 7 bases removed from V and 9 bases from J, the gap between germline ends came to 17 bases. The CDR3 contains 12 residues. The CDR3: CSGELDLETQYF. The CDR3 bases are TGCAGCGGGGAACTAGATTTAGAGACGCAGTATTTT.

This clone was seen a handful of times. The chain is built from TRBV5-1 and TRBJ1-5; the D gene is possibly TRBD1 (5 bases). Germline CDR1 reads SGHRS; CDR2 reads YFSETQ. The germline V and J ends were trimmed by 1 base and 2 bases, with 10 bases remaining between them. The CDR3 extends over 15 amino acids. CDR3 in DNA: TGCGCCAGCAGCTTGCAGGGAAATGGCAATCAGCCCCAGCATTTT. Its protein is CASSLQGNGNQPQHF.

The chain employs TRBV2 and TRBJ1-1, with D unclear. This CDR3 contains 12 residues. V was trimmed by 7 bases and J by 10 bases, leaving 16 bases between them. The germline gives CDR1 SNHLY, CDR2 FYNNEI. CDR3 in amino acids: CASIPRARGAFF. As DNA, the CDR3 is TGTGCCAGCATTCCCCGTGCTCGCGGAGCTTTCTTT.

This rearrangement joins TRBV5-1 to TRBJ2-2, with D unresolved. There are 13 residues in the CDR3. Trimming pared 0 bases from V and 7 bases from J, leaving 7 bases between. The germline CDR1 and CDR2 sequences are SGHRS and YFSETQ. CDR3 in DNA: TGCGCCAGCAGCTTGGTACCAGACGGGGAGCTGTTTTTT. It encodes CASSLVPDGELFF.

V gene TRBV29-1 combines with J gene TRBJ2-5, with 9 bases identical to TRBD1. Germline lookup yields CDR1 SQVTM and CDR2 ANQGSEA. Trimming removed 8 bases from V and 5 bases from J; junction bases left unmatched: 12. The CDR3 has 14 residues. CDR3 DNA: TGCAGCTGGGCGCGACAGGGGGTTGTTGAGACCCAGTACTTC. It translates to CSWARQGVVETQYF.

The genes are TRBV18 and TRBJ2-5; tentatively, D is TRBD1 (5 bases). CDR1 and CDR2 from the germline V gene are KGHSH and LQKENI. The CDR3 has 13 amino acids. V was cut by 3 bases and J by 4 bases, with 9 bases left in between. The CDR3 DNA is TGTGCCAGCTCACCCCGGACACCAGAGACCCAGTACTTC. It yields the protein CASSPRTPETQYF.